This entry is about one T cell receptor beta chain. What it binds is unknown. The data belong to a study of cytomegalovirus exposure and HLA in healthy donors. Study as a whole: Of 398 genotyped donors, approximately 84% clustered with self-reported Caucasian donors. General study points: In a later analysis, across HLA loci, associated TCR counts were highest for DRB1, lowest for HLA-C. Whilst most TCR sequences proved rare, a subset of public TCRs occurred across many donors. Later, an analysis showed that TCR beta chains associated with HLA were more clonally expanded than others that were equally common.

The PCR employed 60 Vbeta primers together with 13 Jbeta primers. TCRdb's copy holds only in-frame clones and misses some; the assay was immunoSEQ multiplex PCR. The sample includes about 38,000 clones, more than 80% of them seen just once. Germline V CDR1 and CDR2: LNHDA, SQIVND (reference sequence). The V and J ends lost 11 bases and 4 bases, in that order; junction bases with no gene match: 7. This CDR3 has 13 residues. The TCR was taken from a middle-aged woman in good health and CMV-seropositive. The chain links TRBV19 to TRBJ2-7; 11 bases line up with TRBD1. The sample comprised PBMCs. Here the CDR3 DNA reads TGTGCCGTTGCCGGGACAGGGGGGTACGAGCAGTACTTC. Translated, it gives CAVAGTGGYEQYF.